This entry lists 9 T cell receptor beta chains sequenced from one sample in a study of shared clonotypes between healthy human individuals. The method was immunoSEQ multiplex PCR; TCRdb's version includes in-frame clones alone and lacks a portion of them. The table includes some 1 million clones, around 74% detected once. The source material was memory CD4+ T cells sorted from blood. Indicated subset: CD45RA-negative fraction. The receptors shown here come from a man aged 18 to 30 in good health.

The chain uses TRBV23-1 and TRBJ1-5; D gene ambiguous. Being an ORF, TRBV23-1 has a function that is uncertain. The V end lost 6 bases, the J end lost 0 bases, and 15 bases lay between the germline ends. The CDR3 contains 16 residues. CDR3 amino acids: CASSPIRVHSNQPQHF. CDR3 sequence (DNA): TGCGCCAGCAGCCCAATCCGAGTCCATAGCAATCAGCCCCAGCATTTT.

This clone was recorded a few times. This chain joins TRBV19 and TRBJ1-5; D perhaps matches TRBD1 (5 bases). With 6 bases removed from V and 1 base from J, the gap between germline ends came to 16 bases. The CDR3 spans 16 residues. The germline gives CDR1 LNHDA, CDR2 SQIVND (reference sequence). The CDR3 reads CASRPYGGSSNQPQHF. CDR3 in DNA: TGTGCCAGTAGACCCTACGGGGGTTCCAGCAATCAGCCCCAGCATTTT.

The gene calls are TRBV9 and TRBJ2-7, with 11 bases fitting TRBD2. Germline CDR1 is SGDLS and CDR2 is YYNGEE. The CDR3 runs to 17 residues. V shed 0 bases and J 1 base; nucleotides not matched to a gene: 6. In DNA, the CDR3 is TGTGCCAGCAGCGTAGGCCCTGGGACTAGCGGATCCTACGAGCAGTACTTC. Translating it yields CASSVGPGTSGSYEQYF. Filled out from reference TRBV9 and TRBJ2-7, the complete variable domain reads DSGVTQTPKHLITATGQRVTLRCSPRSGDLSVYWYQQSLDQGLQFLIQYYNGEERAKGNILERFSAQQFPDLHSELNLSSLELGDSALYFCASSVGPGTSGSYEQYFGPGTRLTVT.

This clone was found a few times. In nucleotides, the CDR3 is TGCGCCAGCAGCTTTCTGGACAGGCTTAATTCACCCCTCCACTTT. This sequence encodes CASSFLDRLNSPLHF. V usage is TRBV5-1 and J usage is TRBJ1-6; TRBD1 matches 7 bases. The CDR3 is 15 residues long. Per germline, CDR1 SGHRS and CDR2 YFSETQ. The V gene end was trimmed by 2 bases and the J gene end by 6 bases; junction bases not matched to a gene: 5. Combining the CDR3 with reference TRBV5-1 and TRBJ1-6 gives the whole variable domain KAGVTQTPRYLIKTRGQQVTLSCSPISGHRSVSWYQQTPGQGLQFLFEYFSETQRNKGNFPGRFSGRQFSNSRSEMNVSTLELGDSALYLCASSFLDRLNSPLHFGNGTRLTVT.

This chain joins TRBV6-6 and TRBJ2-5; TRBD1 agrees at 10 bases. The germline V gene has CDR1 MNHNY and CDR2 SVGAGI (reference sequence). The CDR3 spans 15 residues. With 4 bases clipped from V and 4 bases from J, the junction kept 6 bases outside the gene matches. The CDR3 bases are TGTGCCAGCAGTTGGGACAGGGGTTTAGGAGAGACCCAGTACTTC. This codes for CASSWDRGLGETQYF.

The chain has TRBV21-1 and TRBJ2-3; the listed D gene, TRBD2, was not tested against the DNA. TRBV21-1 constitutes a pseudogene. The CDR3 has 13 amino acids. This chain's CDR3 is CASISSGEDTQYF. In DNA, the CDR3 is TGTGCCAGCATATCGAGCGGGGAGGATACGCAGTATTTT.

The chain combines TRBV5-1 with TRBJ1-1; a weak D match, TRBD1 (5 bases). Germline V gene data show CDR1 as SGHRS and CDR2 as YFSETQ. The V end lost 0 bases, the J end lost 1 base, and 13 bases lay between the germline ends. The CDR3 loop spans 16 amino acids. CDR3 loop: CASSLVGAVGNTEAFF. CDR3 sequence (DNA): TGCGCCAGCAGCTTGGTAGGGGCGGTGGGGAACACTGAAGCTTTCTTT.

The chain carries TRBV6-1 and TRBJ1-1; D ambiguous. V lost 1 base and J lost 1, with 7 bases in between. The germline CDR1 and CDR2 sequences are MNHNS and SASEGT. The CDR3 spans 14 residues. The CDR3 loop reads CASSEGRGNTEAFF. The CDR3 bases are TGTGCCAGCAGTGAAGGGCGTGGGAACACTGAAGCTTTCTTT.

The V call is TRBV5-1, the J call TRBJ2-2; the D gene is possibly TRBD1 (5 bases). Trimming cost V 3 bases and J 5 bases, with 14 bases left between them. The V gene's germline CDR1 is SGHRS and CDR2 YFSETQ. The CDR3 contains 15 residues. CDR3 in DNA: TGCGCCAGCAGCTCGACAGTATCCTTGACCGGGGAGCTGTTTTTT. Residues: CASSSTVSLTGELFF. Full variable domain (outside the CDR3, taken from reference TRBV5-1 and TRBJ2-2): KAGVTQTPRYLIKTRGQQVTLSCSPISGHRSVSWYQQTPGQGLQFLFEYFSETQRNKGNFPGRFSGRQFSNSRSEMNVSTLELGDSALYLCASSSTVSLTGELFFGEGSRLTVL.